This entry lists 20 T cell receptor beta chains sequenced from one sample in a study of cytomegalovirus exposure and HLA in healthy donors. Measured with immunoSEQ multiplex PCR; TCRdb has only the in-frame clones, and not every one. The profile shows some 200,000 clones, 84% of them singletons. Sequenced material: PBMCs. The source of these receptors is a woman in her thirties in good health and CMV-seropositive.

This chain links TRBV5-6 with TRBJ1-5; 7 bases are shared with TRBD1. This CDR3 has 16 amino acids. V shed 5 bases, J shed 1 base, and the junction held 9 bases outside the gene matches. CDR1 SGHDT and CDR2 YYEEEE come from the germline V gene. CDR3 DNA sequence: TGTGCCAGCAGTTCGAACAGGGGTAGAAGCAATCAGCCCCAGCATTTT. This gives the protein CASSSNRGRSNQPQHF.

This clone has just a few counts. The V and J genes are TRBV27 and TRBJ2-2; D not certain. The CDR3 extends over 11 amino acids. Trimming pared 4 bases from V and 11 bases from J, leaving 8 bases between. Per the germline V gene, CDR1 is MNHEY and CDR2 is SMNVEV (reference sequence). CDR3 nucleotides: TGTGCCAGCAGTTCTAACGCAGAGCTGTTTTTT. Protein product: CASSSNAELFF.

This chain joins TRBV5-6 and TRBJ2-7; 7 nucleotides match TRBD2. Trimming at V came to 0 bases and at J to 3 bases, leaving 9 bases not matched to a gene. CDR3 length: 16 amino acids. CDR1 and CDR2 (germline): SGHDT, YYEEEE. CDR3 region: CASSLGNAGVGYEQYF. The CDR3 DNA reads as TGTGCCAGCAGCTTGGGGAACGCGGGAGTTGGCTACGAGCAGTACTTC.

The chain is built from TRBV27 and TRBJ2-7; TRBD2 matches 11 bases. The CDR3 runs to 16 residues. Germline CDR1 reads MNHEY; CDR2 reads SMNVEV (reference sequence). The V segment lost 5 bases and the J segment 1 base; nucleotides outside the gene matches: 7. CDR3 loop: CASSPTGTSGSYEQYF. CDR3 nucleotide sequence: TGTGCCAGCAGTCCCACCGGGACTAGCGGATCCTACGAGCAGTACTTC.

The CDR3 here is CASSLGSGVGSEAFF. The CDR3 DNA reads TGTGCCAGCAGCTTAGGGTCAGGGGTAGGATCTGAAGCTTTCTTT. The chain joins TRBV7-2 to TRBJ1-1, with a possible D match to TRBD1 (6 bases). Trimming took 1 base from V and 6 from J, leaving 15 bases between them. From germline, CDR1 is SGHTA and CDR2 FQGNSA. The length of the CDR3 is 15 residues.

This chain uses TRBV18 with TRBJ2-7, with 8 bases matching TRBD1. V shed 6 bases and J 0 bases; nucleotides not matched to a gene: 7. The CDR3 is 15 amino acids. The germline V gene encodes CDR1 KGHSH and CDR2 LQKENI. CDR3 amino acids: CASSHGQGFSYEQYF. The CDR3 DNA reads as TGTGCCAGCTCCCACGGACAGGGATTCTCCTACGAGCAGTACTTC.

The chain carries TRBV19 and TRBJ2-2, with TRBD1 matching 7 bases. Germline-derived CDR1 and CDR2 are LNHDA and SQIVND (reference sequence). The CDR3 spans 15 residues. The V and J ends lost 9 bases and 6 bases, in that order; junction bases with no gene match: 13. For the CDR3, the DNA is TGTGCCAGCATTAACCTATTAGACAGGGCCGGGGAGCTGTTTTTT. Translating gives CASINLLDRAGELFF.

The chain couples TRBV7-2 to TRBJ2-3; 9 nucleotides match TRBD2. The CDR3 covers 18 residues. V was clipped by 0 bases and J by 2 bases; unmatched bases: 9. CDR1 and CDR2 from the germline V gene are SGHTA and FQGNSA. The CDR3 sequence is CASSLALEAGGPTDTQYF. As DNA, the CDR3 is TGTGCCAGCAGCTTAGCGCTAGAAGCGGGAGGACCCACAGATACGCAGTATTTT.

This clone was observed many times. This rearrangement joins TRBV7-6 to TRBJ1-1; no clear D. CDR3 size: 14 residues. Germline lookup yields CDR1 SGHVS and CDR2 FNYEAQ. The V gene lost 0 bases and the J gene lost 4 bases, with 9 bases spanning the gap. The CDR3 protein is CASSLAPFSTEAFF. CDR3 in DNA: TGTGCCAGCAGCTTAGCCCCCTTTTCCACTGAAGCTTTCTTT. Full variable domain (outside the CDR3, taken from reference TRBV7-6 and TRBJ1-1): GAGVSQSPRYKVTKRGQDVALRCDPISGHVSLYWYRQALGQGPEFLTYFNYEAQQDKSGLPNDRFSAERPEGSISTLTIQRTEQRDSAMYRCASSLAPFSTEAFFGQGTRLTVV.

The chain is built from TRBV30 and TRBJ2-5; a possible D gene is TRBD2 (6 bases). The CDR3 is 12 residues long. V lost 8 bases to trimming and J lost 5 bases, with 15 bases between them. Germline loops: CDR1 GTSNPN, CDR2 SVGIG (reference sequence). CDR3 in DNA: TGTGCCGGCGCGGGGATCGGGGAGACCCAGTACTTC. Encoded protein: CAGAGIGETQYF.

This chain joins TRBV6-6 and TRBJ2-1; 7 bases line up with TRBD1. V lost 6 bases, J lost 5 bases, and 7 bases stayed unmatched. Germline V gives CDR1 MNHNY, CDR2 SVGAGI (reference sequence). There are 14 residues in the CDR3. CDR3 nucleotides: TGTGCCAGCAGCCTAGGGGGCACCGACAATGAGCAGTTCTTC. It codes for CASSLGGTDNEQFF.

This clone was seen only once. The rearrangement uses TRBV6-6 and TRBJ2-7; the match to TRBD2 covers 9 bases. With V trimmed by 2 bases and J by 6 bases, 8 bases remained unmatched. From germline, CDR1 is MNHNY and CDR2 SVGAGI (reference sequence). The CDR3 loop spans 15 amino acids. The chain's CDR3 is CASSYPRAGGSEQYF. CDR3 in DNA: TGTGCCAGCAGTTACCCCAGAGCGGGAGGATCCGAGCAGTACTTC.

This clone showed up just a few times. This chain links TRBV10-3 with TRBJ2-7; 9 nucleotides align to TRBD1. CDR3 length: 15 amino acids. The junction had 9 bases not matched to a gene; V was cut back by 3 bases and J by 6 bases. Germline V gives CDR1 ENHRY, CDR2 SYGVKD. CDR3 protein: CAISDAGTGRSEQYF. Written as DNA, the CDR3 is TGTGCCATCAGTGATGCCGGGACAGGGCGATCCGAGCAGTACTTC.

This clone has a handful of counts. The J gene is TRBJ1-5, the V gene TRBV19; 7 bases align to TRBD1. Germline values: CDR1 LNHDA, CDR2 SQIVND (reference sequence). The ends lost 3 bases at V and 2 bases at J; junction bases unmatched: 7. The CDR3 loop spans 16 amino acids. CDR3 nucleotide sequence: TGTGCCAGTAGTATGGGGACAGCGTCTGGCAATCAGCCCCAGCATTTT. Protein sequence: CASSMGTASGNQPQHF.

This sequence joins TRBV6-5 and TRBJ1-2, with 9 nucleotides matching TRBD1. Germline trimming cut 1 base from V and 2 bases from J; bases unmatched to any gene: 5. This CDR3 has 16 amino acids. CDR1 and CDR2 (germline): MNHEY, SVGAGI. CDR3 region: CASSYWKGQGNYGYTF. CDR3 DNA sequence: TGTGCCAGCAGTTACTGGAAAGGACAGGGGAACTATGGCTACACCTTC.

The chain uses TRBV4-2 and TRBJ2-3, with TRBD2 identical over 11 bases. CDR3 length: 19 residues. Germline V gene sequence: CDR1 LGHNA, CDR2 YNFKEQ. With V trimmed by 3 bases and J by 4 bases, 15 bases remained unmatched. CDR3 sequence (DNA): TGTGCCAGCAGCCAGGACCGCGATCTAGCGGGAGGAATGTCAGATACGCAGTATTTT. Translated: CASSQDRDLAGGMSDTQYF.

The gene calls are TRBV6-5 and TRBJ2-2; perhaps TRBD1 as D (5 bases). CDR3 length: 15 residues. Trimming cost V 0 bases and J 5 bases, with 10 bases left between them. CDR1 is MNHEY, CDR2 SVGAGI, per germline. The CDR3 reads CASSYSTARTGELFF. In DNA form, the CDR3 reads TGTGCCAGCAGTTACTCGACAGCAAGAACCGGGGAGCTGTTTTTT.

The chain links TRBV7-9 to TRBJ1-4; a possible D gene is TRBD1 (5 bases). Germline V gene lookup returns CDR1 SEHNR and CDR2 FQNEAQ (reference sequence). The germline V and J ends were trimmed by 1 base and 8 bases, with 14 bases remaining between them. This CDR3 spans 15 amino acids. The CDR3 nucleotides read TGTGCCAGCAGCTTAGTGGTCAGGGAAGAAGAAAAACTGTTTTTT. This translates into CASSLVVREEEKLFF. The variable domain in full, completed from reference TRBV7-9 and TRBJ1-4, reads DTGVSQNPRHKITKRGQNVTFRCDPISEHNRLYWYRQTLGQGPEFLTYFQNEAQLEKSRLLSDRFSAERPKGSFSTLEIQRTEQGDSAMYLCASSLVVREEEKLFFGSGTQLSVL.

J is TRBJ2-1 and V is TRBV11-3; 10 positions agree with TRBD2. The length of the CDR3 is 14 residues. In germline, CDR1 is SGHNT, CDR2 YENEEA. The V and J ends lost 8 bases and 9 bases, in that order; junction bases with no gene match: 10. The chain's CDR3 is CASGASGRVSEQFF. The CDR3 DNA is TGTGCCAGCGGCGCTAGCGGGAGAGTTAGTGAGCAGTTCTTC.

This rearrangement joins TRBV4-2 to TRBJ2-1; perhaps TRBD2 as D (5 bases). V shed 0 bases and J shed 5 bases, with 8 bases lying between them. CDR1 LGHNA and CDR2 YNFKEQ come from the germline V gene. CDR3 length: 14 residues. The CDR3 nucleotides are TGTGCCAGCAGCCAAGAGAGACTAAACAATGAGCAGTTCTTC. This gives the protein CASSQERLNNEQFF.